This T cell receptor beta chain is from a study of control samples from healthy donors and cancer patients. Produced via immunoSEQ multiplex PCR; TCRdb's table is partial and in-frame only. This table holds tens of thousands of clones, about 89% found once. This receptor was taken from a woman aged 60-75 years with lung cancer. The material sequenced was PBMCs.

The CDR3 here is CASSDDNQPQHF. The CDR3 region has the DNA TGTGCCAGCAGTGATGATAATCAGCCCCAGCATTTT. The chain combines TRBV25-1 with TRBJ1-5; D is unclear. Trimming removed 3 bases at V and 4 bases at J, with 4 bases between. Per germline, CDR1 MGHDK and CDR2 SYGVNS. The CDR3 has 12 residues.